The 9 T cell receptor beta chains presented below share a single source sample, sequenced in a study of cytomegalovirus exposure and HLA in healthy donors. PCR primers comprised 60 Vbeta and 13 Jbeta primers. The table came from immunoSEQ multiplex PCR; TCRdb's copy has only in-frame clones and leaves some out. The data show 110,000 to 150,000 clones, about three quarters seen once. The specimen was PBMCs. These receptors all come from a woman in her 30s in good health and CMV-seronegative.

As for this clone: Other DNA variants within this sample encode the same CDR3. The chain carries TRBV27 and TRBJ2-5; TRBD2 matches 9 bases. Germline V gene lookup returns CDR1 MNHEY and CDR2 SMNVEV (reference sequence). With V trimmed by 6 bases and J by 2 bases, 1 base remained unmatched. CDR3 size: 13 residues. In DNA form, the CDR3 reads TGTGCCAGCAGGACTAGCGGTCAAGAGACCCAGTACTTC. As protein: CASRTSGQETQYF.

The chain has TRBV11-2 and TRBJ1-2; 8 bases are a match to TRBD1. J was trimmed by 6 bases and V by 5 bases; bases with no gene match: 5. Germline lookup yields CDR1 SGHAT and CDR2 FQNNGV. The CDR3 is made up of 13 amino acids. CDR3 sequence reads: CASSKDRGNGYTF. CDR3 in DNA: TGTGCCAGCAGCAAAGACAGGGGTAATGGCTACACCTTC.

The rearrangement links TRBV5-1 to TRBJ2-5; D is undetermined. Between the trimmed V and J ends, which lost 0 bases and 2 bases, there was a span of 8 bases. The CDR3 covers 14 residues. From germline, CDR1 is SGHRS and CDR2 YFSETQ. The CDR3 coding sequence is TGCGCCAGCAGCTTGGCCGTCGGGCAAGAGACCCAGTACTTC. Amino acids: CASSLAVGQETQYF.

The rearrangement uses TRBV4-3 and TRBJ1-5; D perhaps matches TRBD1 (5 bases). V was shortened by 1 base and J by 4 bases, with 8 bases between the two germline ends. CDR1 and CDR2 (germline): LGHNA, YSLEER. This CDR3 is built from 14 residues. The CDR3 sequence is CASSQAGGNQPQHF. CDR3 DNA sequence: TGCGCCAGCAGCCAAGCGGGGGGGAATCAGCCCCAGCATTTT.

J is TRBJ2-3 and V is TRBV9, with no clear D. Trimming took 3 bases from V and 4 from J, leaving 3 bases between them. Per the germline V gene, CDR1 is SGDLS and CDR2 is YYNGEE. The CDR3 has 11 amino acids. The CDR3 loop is CASSAADTQYF. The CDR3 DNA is TGTGCCAGCAGCGCGGCAGATACGCAGTATTTT.

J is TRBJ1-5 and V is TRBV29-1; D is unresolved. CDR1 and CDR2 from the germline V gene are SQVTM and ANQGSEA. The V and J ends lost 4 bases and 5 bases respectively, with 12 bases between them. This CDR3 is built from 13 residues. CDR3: CSVAEGNDQPQHF. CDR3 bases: TGCAGCGTTGCGGAGGGAAATGATCAGCCCCAGCATTTT.

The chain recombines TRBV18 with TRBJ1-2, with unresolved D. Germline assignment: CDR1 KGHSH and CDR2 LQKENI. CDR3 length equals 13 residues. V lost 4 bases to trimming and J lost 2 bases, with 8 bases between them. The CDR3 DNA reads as TGTGCCAGCTCACTGGGAGAAAACTATGGCTACACCTTC. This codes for CASSLGENYGYTF.

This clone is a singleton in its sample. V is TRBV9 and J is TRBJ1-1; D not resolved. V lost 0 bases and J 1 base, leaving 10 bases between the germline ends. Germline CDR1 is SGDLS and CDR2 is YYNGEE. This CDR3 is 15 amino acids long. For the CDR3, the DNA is TGTGCCAGCAGCGTAGGTAGCCAGCCGAACACTGAAGCTTTCTTT. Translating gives CASSVGSQPNTEAFF.

CDR3: CASSESTGAPSSGANVLTF. DNA for the CDR3: TGTGCCAGCAGTGAATCGACAGGGGCCCCGAGCTCTGGGGCCAACGTCCTGACTTTC. The J gene is TRBJ2-6, the V gene TRBV2, with 8 bases lining up with TRBD1. The CDR3 spans 19 residues. V dropped 2 bases and J dropped 0; count of bases not matched to a gene: 9. The germline CDR1 and CDR2 sequences are SNHLY and FYNNEI.